These 11 T cell receptor beta chains share one sample of origin, sequenced in a study of cytomegalovirus exposure and HLA in healthy donors. PCR used 60 Vbeta primers and 13 Jbeta primers. Generated by immunoSEQ multiplex PCR, the TCRdb table keeps only in-frame clones and is missing some. The table has about 120,000 clones, 75% to 85% seen once; the top ten hold roughly 9.2%. Sequenced: PBMCs. These receptors were collected from a female donor in good health and CMV-seropositive.

The rearrangement joins TRBV28 to TRBJ2-3, with 12 bases matching TRBD2. Trimming removed 8 bases from V and 2 bases from J; junction bases left unmatched: 11. The CDR3 loop spans 17 amino acids. The germline gives CDR1 MDHEN, CDR2 SYDVKM. CDR3 in amino acids: CASFPGGLAGNTDTQYF. The CDR3 nucleotides read TGTGCCAGCTTCCCCGGGGGACTAGCGGGCAACACAGATACGCAGTATTTT. The entire variable domain, with the rest obtained from reference TRBV28 and TRBJ2-3, is as follows: DVKVTQSSRYLVKRTGEKVFLECVQDMDHENMFWYRQDPGLGLRLIYFSYDVKMKEKGDIPEGYSVSREKKERFSLILESASTNQTSMYLCASFPGGLAGNTDTQYFGPGTRLTVL.

The rearrangement joins TRBV2 to TRBJ2-7; maybe TRBD1 (6 bases). The germline V gene encodes CDR1 SNHLY and CDR2 FYNNEI. CDR3 length: 14 amino acids. The V and J ends lost 6 bases and 1 base respectively, with 13 bases between them. In DNA, the CDR3 is TGTGCCAGCAGGGCAAAGGGACATTCCTACGAGCAGTACTTC. This codes for CASRAKGHSYEQYF.

This clone showed up just once. The rearrangement links TRBV28 to TRBJ1-5; 8 bases map to TRBD1. V was clipped by 6 bases and J by 4 bases; unmatched bases: 8. The CDR3 runs 15 residues. CDR1 is MDHEN and CDR2 is SYDVKM in the germline V gene. CDR3 DNA: TGTGCCAGCAGCCAAGGACAGGGCTCAAATCAGCCCCAGCATTTT. It is translated as CASSQGQGSNQPQHF.

The chain employs TRBV5-1 and TRBJ2-1; 13 bases map to TRBD2. This CDR3 region has 17 residues. The germline CDR1 and CDR2 sequences are SGHRS and YFSETQ. The V gene end was trimmed by 3 bases and the J gene end by 6 bases; junction bases not matched to a gene: 9. In nucleotides, the CDR3 is TGCGCCAGCAGCTCGAGACTAGCGGGGGGTTATTTCAATGAGCAGTTCTTC. Its protein product is CASSSRLAGGYFNEQFF.

The chain employs TRBV7-9 and TRBJ2-3, with D possibly matching TRBD2 (7 bases). This CDR3 region has 16 residues. Germline-derived CDR1 and CDR2 are SEHNR and FQNEAQ (reference sequence). Trimming took off 4 bases at V and 4 bases at J, with 18 bases between the two ends. In DNA form, the CDR3 reads TGTGCCAGCAGCTCGAGGGAGGCGGGGGCGTCAGATACGCAGTATTTT. As protein: CASSSREAGASDTQYF.

The gene calls are TRBV5-1 and TRBJ2-1; TRBD1 matches at 9 bases. V lost 4 bases, J lost 6 bases, and 5 bases stayed unmatched. Germline V gives CDR1 SGHRS, CDR2 YFSETQ. This CDR3 has 14 residues. The CDR3 loop reads CASSAGTGSNEQFF. CDR3 coding DNA: TGCGCCAGCAGCGCCGGGACAGGGTCCAATGAGCAGTTCTTC.

The chain recombines TRBV5-1 with TRBJ2-1; D ambiguous. This CDR3 contains 15 residues. Between the trimmed V and J ends, which lost 2 bases and 3 bases, there was a span of 12 bases. From germline, CDR1 is SGHRS and CDR2 YFSETQ. The CDR3 DNA reads TGCGCCAGCAGCTTAGGTCAGGCGATCTACAATGAGCAGTTCTTC. Its translation: CASSLGQAIYNEQFF.

This chain links TRBV7-9 with TRBJ1-1; D not certain. The CDR3 totals 13 residues. Per the germline V gene, CDR1 is SEHNR and CDR2 is FQNEAQ (reference sequence). Between the trimmed V and J ends, which lost 0 bases and 4 bases, there was a span of 6 bases. In DNA form, the CDR3 reads TGTGCCAGCAGCTTAGCCTCGGGCACTGAAGCTTTCTTT. Residues: CASSLASGTEAFF.

The gene calls are TRBV5-1 and TRBJ2-5, with 11 nucleotides matching TRBD2. V shed 0 bases and J 4 bases; nucleotides not matched to a gene: 5. This CDR3 region has 16 residues. The germline V gene has CDR1 SGHRS and CDR2 YFSETQ. In nucleotides, the CDR3 is TGCGCCAGCAGCTTGGCGGTAGCGGGGGGGCGAGAGACCCAGTACTTC. This sequence encodes CASSLAVAGGRETQYF.

The rearrangement uses TRBV19 and TRBJ1-3; weak D call: TRBD1 (5 bases). The CDR3 spans 15 residues. Germline V gene sequence: CDR1 LNHDA, CDR2 SQIVND (reference sequence). V lost 6 bases and J lost 4, with 16 bases in between. The CDR3 protein is CASSSGSGGGNTIYF. In DNA form, the CDR3 reads TGTGCCAGTAGCTCGGGCAGCGGGGGAGGAAACACCATATATTTT.

CDR3 in amino acids: CASRPRWGQFTIYF. The DNA of the CDR3 is TGTGCAAGTCGCCCGAGATGGGGACAGTTCACCATATATTTT. The V call is TRBV12-2, the J call TRBJ1-3; the table gives TRBD1 as D, unverified against the DNA. TRBV12-2 is flagged as a pseudogene. CDR3 length: 14 amino acids.